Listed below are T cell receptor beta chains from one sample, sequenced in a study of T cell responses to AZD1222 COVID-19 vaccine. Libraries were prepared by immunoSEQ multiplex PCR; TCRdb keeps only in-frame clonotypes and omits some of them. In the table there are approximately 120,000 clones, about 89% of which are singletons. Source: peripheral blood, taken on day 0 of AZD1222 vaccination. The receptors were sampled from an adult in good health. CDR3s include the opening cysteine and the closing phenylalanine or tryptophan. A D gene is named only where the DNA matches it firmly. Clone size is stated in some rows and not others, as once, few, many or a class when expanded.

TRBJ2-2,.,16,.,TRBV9,CASSPRDGRNTGELFF,TGTGCCAGCAGCCCCCGCGACGGGCGGAACACCGGGGAGCTGTTTTTT
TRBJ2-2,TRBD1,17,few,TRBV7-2,CASSLERLGGNTGELFF,TGTGCCAGCAGCTTAGAACGGCTAGGGGGCAACACCGGGGAGCTGTTTTTT
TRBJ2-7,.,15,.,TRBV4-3,CASSQQGPHGGEQYF,TGCGCCAGCAGCCAACAGGGTCCTCATGGAGGCGAGCAGTACTTC
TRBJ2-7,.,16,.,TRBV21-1,CASSVRSGPSSYEQYF,TGTGCCAGCAGCGTACGTTCAGGGCCTTCCTCCTACGAGCAGTACTTC
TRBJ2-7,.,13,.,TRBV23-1,CASSKQGTYEQYF,TGCGCCAGCAGTAAACAGGGTACCTACGAGCAGTACTTC
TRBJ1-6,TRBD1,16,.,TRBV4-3,CASSQETGGNNSPLHF,TGCGCCAGCAGCCAAGAGACAGGGGGTAATAATTCACCCCTCCACTTT
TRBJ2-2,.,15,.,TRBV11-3,CASSGVSLDAGELFF,TGTGCCAGCAGTGGGGTCTCCTTGGACGCCGGGGAGCTGTTTTTT
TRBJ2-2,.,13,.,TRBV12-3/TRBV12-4,CASSTPNTGELFF,TGTGCCAGCAGTACACCGAACACCGGGGAGCTGTTTTTT
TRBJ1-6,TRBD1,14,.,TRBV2,CASRVGQGNSPLHF,TGTGCCAGCAGGGTCGGACAGGGGAATTCACCCCTCCACTTT
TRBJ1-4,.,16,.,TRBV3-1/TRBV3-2,CASSQLTPATNEKLFF,TGTGCCAGCAGCCAGTTGACGCCGGCGACTAATGAAAAACTGTTTTTT
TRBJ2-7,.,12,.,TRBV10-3,CATEDRSYEQYF,TGTGCCACCGAGGACAGAAGCTACGAGCAGTACTTC
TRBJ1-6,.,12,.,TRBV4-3,CASSQGGSPLHF,TGCGCCAGCAGCCAGGGGGGTTCACCCCTCCACTTT
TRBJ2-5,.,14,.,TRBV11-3,CASSLSGREETQYF,TGTGCCAGCAGCTTATCGGGCAGGGAAGAGACCCAGTACTTC
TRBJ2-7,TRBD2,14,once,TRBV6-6,CASSPGLATGEQYF,TGTGCCAGCAGCCCGGGACTAGCTACTGGCGAGCAGTACTTC
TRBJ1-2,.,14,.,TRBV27,CASSLDRLDYGYTF,TGTGCCAGCAGTTTAGACAGATTGGACTATGGCTACACCTTC
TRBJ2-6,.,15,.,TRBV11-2,CASRLADTGANVLTF,TGTGCCAGCAGGCTTGCTGACACTGGGGCCAACGTCCTGACTTTC
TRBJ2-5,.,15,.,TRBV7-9,CASSPSAGAQETQYF,TGTGCCAGCAGCCCCTCGGCGGGGGCTCAAGAGACCCAGTACTTC
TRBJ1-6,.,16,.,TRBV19,CASSIGQSSYNSPLHF,TGTGCCAGTAGTATTGGGCAGAGCTCCTATAATTCACCCCTCCACTTT
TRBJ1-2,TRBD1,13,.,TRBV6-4,CASSARGQEGYTF,TGTGCCAGCAGTGCCAGGGGGCAGGAGGGCTACACCTTC
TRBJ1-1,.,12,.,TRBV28,CASSLSHTEAFF,TGTGCCAGCAGTTTATCCCACACTGAAGCTTTCTTT